These T cell receptor beta chains were read from a single sample in a study of human T cells and chemical hapten exposure. A single record per CDR3 protein comes from TCRdb applying MiXCR to the RACE reads. The data contain 180,000 or so distinct CDR3 sequences, approximately 24% of them singletons. Sequenced here: whole blood, sampled in connection with sensitization to the hapten diphenylcyclopropenone (DPC). The receptors were sampled from a woman aged 40 to 50 with alopecia areata. Some clones in this sample may be carry-over from other donors' samples. The CDR3 runs from the conserved cysteine through the conserved F or W. The D gene is left open where the match is weak. The size of a clone is reported for some rows only, either as once, few or many, or as a class for expanded clones.

abundance	v_gene	d_gene	j_gene	CDR3nt	CDR3aa
many	TRBV6-2/TRBV6-3	TRBD1	TRBJ1-1	TGTGCCAGCAGGGCCCCGACAGGGCGGAACACTGAAGCTTTCTTT	CASRAPTGRNTEAFF
-	TRBV6-5	-	TRBJ2-2	TGTGCCAGCAGACGGACCGTATTAAACACCGGGGAGCTGTTTTTT	CASRRTVLNTGELFF
-	TRBV6-6	TRBD2	TRBJ2-1	TGTGCCAGCAGTTACCTCGCTAGCGGGTTTAGTGAGCAGTTCTTC	CASSYLASGFSEQFF
few	TRBV28	-	TRBJ1-5	TGTGCCAGCCGTACACCGGGACTTCGCAATCAGCCCCAGCATTTT	CASRTPGLRNQPQHF
few	TRBV4-2	TRBD1	TRBJ2-7	TGTGCCAGCAGCCATCCCGACAGGGACAGGGGTTCCTACGAGCAGTACTTC	CASSHPDRDRGSYEQYF
-	TRBV27	TRBD1	TRBJ2-7	TGTGCCAGCACACATGCAGGGGGCTCCTACGAGCAGTACTTC	CASTHAGGSYEQYF
-	TRBV5-1	-	TRBJ1-2	TGCGCCAGCAGCTTGGATTCAGGGGCTAACTATGGCTACACCTTC	CASSLDSGANYGYTF
few	TRBV6-5	-	TRBJ2-1	TGTGCCAGCACCCCGGATGGATACAATGAGCAGTTCTTC	CASTPDGYNEQFF
-	TRBV28	-	TRBJ2-4	TGTGCCAGCAGTTACAGGGTTTTGGACATTCAGTACTTC	CASSYRVLDIQYF
-	TRBV6-1	TRBD2	TRBJ2-1	TGTGCCAGCATCACTGGGGGAGGGCCCCGGGAGCAGTTCTTC	CASITGGGPREQFF
-	TRBV27	TRBD1	TRBJ2-7	TGTGCCAGCAGGCTACAGGGGGCACTAACCTACGAGCAGTACTTC	CASRLQGALTYEQYF
few	TRBV6-5	TRBD2	TRBJ2-1	TGTGCCAGCAGAGGTACTAGCGGGAGGGAGTTCTTC	CASRGTSGREFF
-	TRBV7-3	-	TRBJ2-3	TGTGCCAGCAGCCCGGTGGGCTCTCGCACAGATACGCAGTATTTT	CASSPVGSRTDTQYF
once	TRBV7-9	-	TRBJ2-7	TGTGCCAGCAGCCCAACCCCCCACAGCTACGAGCAGTACTTC	CASSPTPHSYEQYF
-	TRBV6-5	-	TRBJ2-7	TGTGCCAGCCGTTCGGGGCCCCGGTTTAACGAGCAGTACTTC	CASRSGPRFNEQYF
few	TRBV10-3	-	TRBJ2-3	TGTGCCATCAGTGAGTCGAATTTAGGGACAGATACGCAGTATTTT	CAISESNLGTDTQYF
few	TRBV20-1	TRBD2	TRBJ2-7	TGCAGTGCTAGTACTAGCGCGGCCGAGCAGTACTTC	CSASTSAAEQYF
few	TRBV7-2	-	TRBJ1-2	TGTGCCAGCAGCTTAGCTGAGGGCAGACACTATGGCTACACCTTC	CASSLAEGRHYGYTF
-	TRBV6-2/TRBV6-3	-	TRBJ2-1	TGTGCCAGCAGTACGTCCAGGGGCAATGAGCAGTTCTTC	CASSTSRGNEQFF
many	TRBV6-2/TRBV6-3	-	TRBJ1-1	TGTGCCAGCACTGACACCTTTCTTGAAGCTTTCTTT	CASTDTFLEAFF
-	TRBV4-2	TRBD1	TRBJ2-7	TGTGCCAGCAGCCAAGGATCTGCCGGGACAGGTACCTACGAGCAGTACTTC	CASSQGSAGTGTYEQYF
once	TRBV6-5	-	TRBJ1-2	TGTGCCAGCAGCCCGTTTCTGGGGGTAAACGACGGCTACACCTTC	CASSPFLGVNDGYTF
many	TRBV24-1	-	TRBJ2-2	TGTGCCACCAGTGATCGAATATTAAAGAACACCGGGGAGCTGTTTTTT	CATSDRILKNTGELFF
-	TRBV10-3	TRBD1	TRBJ1-5	TGTGCCATCAGTGAGGACACAGGGGGACAGCCCCAGCATTTT	CAISEDTGGQPQHF
-	TRBV7-3	TRBD2	TRBJ2-2	TGTGCCAGCAGGACCGGGACTAGTTCAAGCACCGGGGAGCTGTTTTTT	CASRTGTSSSTGELFF
-	TRBV7-6	TRBD1	TRBJ1-3	TGTGCCAGCAGCCAGGGGGCAGGAAACACCATATATTTT	CASSQGAGNTIYF
few	TRBV6-2/TRBV6-3	-	TRBJ2-6	TGTGCCAGCAGTAAAGGGGATCCCGGCTCTGGGGCCAACGTCCTGACTTTC	CASSKGDPGSGANVLTF
-	TRBV6-5	-	TRBJ2-5	TGTGCCAGCAGTCAGACTGTGTACCAAGAGACCCAGTACTTC	CASSQTVYQETQYF
-	TRBV7-9	TRBD1	TRBJ1-1	TGTGCCAGCAGCCAGGGACAGAAGGAAGCTTTCTTT	CASSQGQKEAFF
-	TRBV3-1	TRBD1	TRBJ2-2	TGTGCCAGCAGCCAAGTGACAGGGGGCGCGAACACCGGGGAGCTGTTTTTT	CASSQVTGGANTGELFF
few	TRBV4-3	-	TRBJ2-3	TGCGCCAGCAGCCAACGGGGGGCTGGGGATACGCAGTATTTT	CASSQRGAGDTQYF
-	TRBV6-5	-	TRBJ2-7	TGTGCCAGCAGTTACGCTCCGGGGTACGAGCAGTACTTC	CASSYAPGYEQYF
-	TRBV3-1	-	TRBJ2-1	TGTGCCAGCAGCCAAGATATAAGCGCAACCTACAATGAGCAGTTCTTC	CASSQDISATYNEQFF
-	TRBV4-3	TRBD2	TRBJ2-1	TGCGCCAGCAGCCAAGTTCCCGCGGGGACTAGCTCCCACAATGAGCAGTTCTTC	CASSQVPAGTSSHNEQFF
-	TRBV27	-	TRBJ2-2	TGTGCCAGCAGTTTTAGCCAGGCGAGCACCGGGGAGCTGTTTTTT	CASSFSQASTGELFF
-	TRBV3-1	-	TRBJ2-1	TGTGCCAGCAGCCAAAGGGGCGTCAATGAGCAGTTCTTC	CASSQRGVNEQFF
-	TRBV12-3/TRBV12-4	TRBD2	TRBJ2-1	TGTGCCAGCAGTTGGGAGGGAGTCTCCAATGAGCAGTTCTTC	CASSWEGVSNEQFF
-	TRBV12-3/TRBV12-4	-	TRBJ2-1	TGTGCCAGCAGTTCACGGGCCTTGTTAGGTGAGCAGTTCTTC	CASSSRALLGEQFF
many	TRBV28	-	TRBJ2-2	TGTGCCAGCAGTGCAGTTTCAGGGGCCGGGGAGCTGTTTTTT	CASSAVSGAGELFF